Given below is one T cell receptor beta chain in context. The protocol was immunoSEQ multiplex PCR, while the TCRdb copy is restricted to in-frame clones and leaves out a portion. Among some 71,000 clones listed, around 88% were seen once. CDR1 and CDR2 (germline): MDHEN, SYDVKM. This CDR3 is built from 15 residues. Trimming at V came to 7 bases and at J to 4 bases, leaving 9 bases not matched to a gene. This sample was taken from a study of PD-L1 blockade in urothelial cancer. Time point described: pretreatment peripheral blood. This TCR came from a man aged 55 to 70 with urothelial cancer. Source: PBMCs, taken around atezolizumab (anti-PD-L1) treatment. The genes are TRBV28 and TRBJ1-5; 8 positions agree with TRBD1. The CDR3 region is CASTPDRVRNQPQHF. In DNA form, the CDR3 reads TGTGCCAGCACACCGGACAGGGTAAGGAATCAGCCCCAGCATTTT.